The next 19 T cell receptor beta chains were all read from a single sample in a study of CD4 and CD8 cells across lung adenocarcinoma regions. TCRdb used MiXCR to reprocess the PCR reads, holding one entry per CDR3 protein. This sample has around 20,000 distinct CDR3 sequences, with about 50% found just once. Input material: CD8+ T cells from the margin of a lung tumor. All receptors come from a male donor with lung adenocarcinoma. The CD4 and CD8 labels of this study may be unreliable.

This clonotype is classed as medium-sized. J is TRBJ2-2 and V is TRBV6-5; 10 bases match TRBD2. J lost 7 bases, V lost 4 bases, and 9 bases had no gene match. This CDR3 spans 16 amino acids. Germline assignment: CDR1 MNHEY and CDR2 SVGAGI. CDR3 DNA sequence: TGTGCCAGCAGTTCCAGTCCTAGCGGGAGTGACGGGGAGCTGTTTTTT. Its translation is CASSSSPSGSDGELFF.

The chain employs TRBV6-2 or TRBV6-3 and TRBJ2-1, with 15 nucleotides matching TRBD2. The DNA matches TRBJ2-5 better at its end, which makes the J call doubtful. From germline, CDR1 is MNHEY and CDR2 SVGEGT. This CDR3 spans 16 amino acids. The CDR3: CASSFGLAGGKQTQYF. The CDR3 bases are TGTGCCAGCAGTTTTGGACTAGCGGGAGGGAAACAGACCCAGTACTTC.

Ten or more counts support this clonotype. The chain uses TRBV27 and TRBJ1-2, with 8 bases fitting TRBD1. Germline V CDR1 and CDR2: MNHEY, SMNVEV (reference sequence). This CDR3 comprises 14 residues. V lost 5 bases to trimming and J lost 4 bases; unmatched junction nucleotides: 6. The chain's CDR3 is CASSPTGEGYGYTF. As DNA, the CDR3 is TGTGCCAGCAGTCCGACAGGGGAGGGCTATGGCTACACCTTC.

This clonotype came up many times. The gene calls are TRBV6-5 and TRBJ2-2; D call uncertain. Germline CDR1 and CDR2: MNHEY and SVGAGI. Trimming removed 2 bases from V and 0 bases from J, with 7 bases in between. The CDR3 has 15 residues. The CDR3 DNA reads as TGTGCCAGCAGTTACGGACGGACGAACACCGGGGAGCTGTTTTTT. It encodes CASSYGRTNTGELFF.

This clonotype has more than one count but fewer than ten. The chain uses TRBV6-1 and TRBJ1-3; D is unresolved. V was shortened by 6 bases and J by 0 bases, with 24 bases between the two germline ends. This CDR3 region has 19 residues. Germline V gene sequence: CDR1 MNHNS, CDR2 SASEGT. The CDR3 is CASSRTRFGNYFSGNTIYF. Here the CDR3 DNA reads TGTGCCAGCAGCCGAACTAGGTTCGGGAACTACTTCTCTGGAAACACCATATATTTT.

The chain recombines TRBV27 with TRBJ2-5; D not certain. The J call is in doubt because the DNA end fits TRBJ2-4 better. This CDR3 has 14 amino acids. Per germline, CDR1 MNHEY and CDR2 SMNVEV (reference sequence). CDR3 residues: CASSFGGSKNIQYF. The CDR3 DNA follows: TGTGCCAGCAGTTTCGGTGGGTCCAAAAACATTCAGTACTTC.

The chain uses TRBV6-5 and TRBJ2-3; D may correspond to TRBD1 or TRBD2 (5 bases each). Germline V gene sequence: CDR1 MNHEY, CDR2 SVGAGI. There are 10 residues in the CDR3. V was clipped by 4 bases and J by 11 bases, with 7 bases between them. The CDR3: CASSWDGQYF. The CDR3 DNA is TGTGCCAGCAGTTGGGACGGGCAGTATTTT.

The chain employs TRBV12-3 or TRBV12-4 and TRBJ2-1; D remains ambiguous. The CDR3 is 13 residues long. With 5 bases removed from V and 13 bases from J, the gap between germline ends came to 18 bases. The CDR3 DNA reads TGTGCCAGCAGTATGTCTCCTCAAGAGACCCAGTTCTTC. Protein product: CASSMSPQETQFF.

This clonotype was counted ten times or more. The CDR3 DNA follows: TGTGCCAGCAGTTACTTAGGCGGATTGGCCGATGCTTTCTTT. Translated, it gives CASSYLGGLADAFF. This rearrangement joins TRBV6-5 to TRBJ1-1; no firm D call. V lost 1 base and J lost 11, with 17 bases in between. The CDR3 spans 14 residues. CDR1 is MNHEY and CDR2 is SVGAGI in the germline V gene.

This clonotype has ten or more counts. V and J are TRBV10-2 and TRBJ1-2, with D tentatively TRBD1 (5 bases). Germline CDR1 and CDR2: WSHSY and SAAADI. The V and J ends lost 0 bases and 4 bases respectively, with 6 bases between them. This CDR3 region has 13 residues. CDR3 protein: CASSESGAYGYTF. The CDR3 DNA reads as TGCGCCAGCAGTGAGTCTGGGGCCTATGGCTACACCTTC.

This sequence joins TRBV6-4 and TRBJ2-7, with D perhaps matching TRBD1 (7 bases). The CDR3 is 21 residues long. Germline CDR1 and CDR2: MRHNA and SNTAGT. The ends were cut back, 7 bases at V and 0 bases at J, with 34 bases in the middle. Here the CDR3 DNA reads TGTGCCAGCATAATCGGTGGGGGTTTACCTTACTACAGGGGACTCTCCTACGAGCAGTACTTC. This codes for CASIIGGGLPYYRGLSYEQYF.

The chain has TRBV28 and TRBJ2-3, with D possibly called TRBD1 or TRBD2 (6 bases each). The J call may be in error: the DNA end matches TRBJ2-7 better. This CDR3 comprises 16 residues. From germline, CDR1 is MDHEN and CDR2 SYDVKM. CDR3 protein: CASGGEGGGGTDTQYF. The CDR3 DNA sequence: TGTGCCAGCGGGGGTGAGGGGGGAGGCGGCACAGATACGCAGTACTTC.

This chain connects TRBV7-6 to TRBJ1-2, with D hard to call. The CDR3 is 13 amino acids. Trimming took 2 bases from V and 2 from J, leaving 6 bases between them. Germline V lookup: CDR1 SGHVS, CDR2 FNYEAQ. CDR3 sequence reads: CASSLMGNYGYTF. The CDR3 nucleotides read TGTGCCAGCAGCTTAATGGGGAACTATGGCTACACCTTC.

This chain joins TRBV6-1 and TRBJ1-2, with TRBD1 as a possible D gene (6 bases). There are 16 residues in the CDR3. Trimming cost V 5 bases and J 4 bases, with 20 bases left between them. Germline assignment: CDR1 MNHNS and CDR2 SASEGT. The CDR3 DNA follows: TGTGCCAGCAGTAATACACAGGGTAACAGCGCCTATGGCTACACCTTC. Its translation: CASSNTQGNSAYGYTF.

The chain carries TRBV12-3 or TRBV12-4 and TRBJ2-1; D might be TRBD1 or TRBD2, each matching 5 bases. V was cut by 6 bases and J by 9 bases, with 24 bases left in between. The CDR3 is 16 residues long. The CDR3 sequence: CASRLLRYGDVGEQFF. The CDR3 DNA reads TGTGCCAGCAGATTACTCCGGTACGGGGACGTGGGTGAGCAGTTCTTC.

Written as DNA, the CDR3 is TGCGCCAGCAGTGAGTCTTTAGCCGACACCCAGTACTTC. Translation: CASSESLADTQYF. The J gene is TRBJ2-1, the V gene TRBV10-2; D ambiguous. The J call may be incorrect, as the DNA end agrees better with TRBJ2-5. CDR3 length: 13 residues. CDR1 WSHSY and CDR2 SAAADI come from the germline V gene.

In this sample, this clonotype turned up once. The junction differs from germline at one of its ends, possibly a read error. V and J are TRBV6-1 and TRBJ2-1; TRBD2 matches at 8 bases. The germline V gene encodes CDR1 MNHNS and CDR2 SASEGT. The CDR3 length is 17 residues. CDR3 residues: CASRGGAGANSYNEQLF. The CDR3, as DNA: TGTGCCAGCAGGGGTGGAGCGGGGGCCAACTCCTACAATGAGCAGCTCTTC.

The sample holds many counts of this clonotype. The chain combines TRBV6-2 or TRBV6-3 with TRBJ2-7; tentative D call: TRBD1 (5 bases). The CDR3 length is 14 residues. Germline CDR1 MNHEY, CDR2 SVGEGT. V was pared by 2 bases and J by 4 bases, with 12 bases between. The CDR3 sequence: CASSYGALRYEQYF. CDR3 DNA sequence: TGTGCCAGCAGTTACGGGGCTCTCCGTTACGAGCAGTACTTC.

A word on this clonotype: This may arise from a read error, as a much more abundant clone is one base away. This chain joins TRBV7-7 and TRBJ2-5; 10 nucleotides line up with TRBD1. The better agreement between TRBJ2-7 and the DNA end casts doubt on the J call. This CDR3 contains 13 residues. The V gene's germline CDR1 is SSHAT and CDR2 FNYEAQ (reference sequence). DNA of the CDR3: TGTGCTAGCAGCGCGGACAGGGGGGGCGAGCAGTACTTC. This gives the protein CASSADRGGEQYF.